This TCR beta chain came from a study of CD8+CD57+ T cells in acquired aplastic anemia. Study-level information: DNA per sorted CD4+ or CD8+ sample ranged roughly 0.17 to 27.4 ug, averaging about 3 ug.

Genomic DNA provided the template from which TCR beta VDJ and CDR3 profiles were obtained. TCRdb re-called the reads with MiXCR, one entry per CDR3 protein. Altogether hundreds of thousands of distinct CDR3 sequences are present, roughly 45% being singletons, with the ten largest covering 20%. A word on this clonotype: A read error may explain this, as a much larger clone is one base away. Since the CDR3 does not end with the conserved phenylalanine or tryptophan, this likely comes from a read error.

Previously, flow cytometry had revealed CD8+CD57+ cell expansion in the patients chosen for sequencing. The CDR3 consists of 14 residues. CDR1 is SNHLY and CDR2 is FYNNEI in the germline V gene. The V end lost 3 bases, the J end lost 4 bases, and 12 bases lay between the germline ends. Input material: sorted CD4+, CD8+, or CD8+CD57+ T cells (not recorded which) from PBMCs. The rearrangement joins TRBV2 to TRBJ1-1, with D perhaps TRBD1 (6 bases). This receptor was taken from a human donor with aplastic anemia. The DNA for the CDR3 is TGTGCCAGCAGTGATCCGGGGGCGCGCACTGAAGCTTTCGTT. Translating gives CASSDPGARTEAFV.